This T cell receptor (beta chain) was identified during a study of blood T cell repertoires in COVID-19. Method: immunoSEQ multiplex PCR; TCRdb's copy keeps in-frame clones and lacks some. The data show just under 250,000 clones, with more than 85% seen just once and 4.1% held by the top ten. Per germline, CDR1 KGHSH and CDR2 LQKENI. V shed 3 bases and J shed 4 bases, with 9 bases lying between them. CDR3 length: 13 residues. This clone was counted a few times. This CDR3 is also generated by other DNA sequences in the sample. The clonotype comes from a woman in her 30s who had recovered from COVID-19. The specimen sequenced was PBMCs or T cells enriched from blood (not recorded which). The chain has TRBV18 and TRBJ1-2; TRBD1 might be the D (6 bases). As DNA, the CDR3 is TGTGCCAGCTCACCCGACAGGCTCTATGGCTACACCTTC. This gives the protein CASSPDRLYGYTF. Variable domain in full (rest from reference TRBV18 and TRBJ1-2): NAGVMQNPRHLVRRRGQEARLRCSPMKGHSHVYWYRQLPEEGLKFMVYLQKENIIDESGMPKERFSAEFPKEGPSILRIQQVVRGDSAAYFCASSPDRLYGYTFGSGTRLTVV.